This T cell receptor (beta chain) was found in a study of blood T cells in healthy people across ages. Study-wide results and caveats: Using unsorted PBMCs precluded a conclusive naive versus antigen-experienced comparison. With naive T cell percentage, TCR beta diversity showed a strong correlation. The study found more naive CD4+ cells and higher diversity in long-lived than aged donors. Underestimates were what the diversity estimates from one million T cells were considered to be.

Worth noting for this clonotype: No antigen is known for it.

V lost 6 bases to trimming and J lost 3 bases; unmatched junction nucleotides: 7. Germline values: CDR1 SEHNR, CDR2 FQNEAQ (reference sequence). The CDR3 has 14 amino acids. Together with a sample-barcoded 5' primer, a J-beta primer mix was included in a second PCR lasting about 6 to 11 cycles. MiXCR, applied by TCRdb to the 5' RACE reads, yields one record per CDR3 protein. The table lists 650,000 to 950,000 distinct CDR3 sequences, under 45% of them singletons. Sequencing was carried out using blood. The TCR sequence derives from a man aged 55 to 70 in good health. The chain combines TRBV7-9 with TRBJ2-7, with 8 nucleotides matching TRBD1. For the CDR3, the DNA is TGTGCCAGCAGGCCCGGGACAGGTCTCTACGAGCAGTACTTC. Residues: CASRPGTGLYEQYF.